The T cell receptor (beta chain) described here comes from a study of blood T cells in healthy people across ages (dated by TCRdb to the mid-2010s). About the study as a whole: In model experiments, template switching captured roughly one uniquely barcoded TCR beta cDNA molecule for every two T cells. Age-related changes in TCR beta repertoire diversity were measured in the study by deep sequencing normalized with unique cDNA molecular identifiers. Donors were grouped into four age groups: young (average roughly 16 years), middle-aged (39), aged (around 56) and long-lived (less than 85). To avoid experimental bias, donors of different ages were randomly spread across the sequencing lanes. For two donors (one aged 18 to 29 and one aged 80 or older), the study analyzed two additional independent replicas of 1 million unique cDNA reads from the same blood draw. On the study overall, not on this receptor specifically: Estimates of total diversity based on one million sequenced T cells were considered lower bounds and underestimates. Compared with the aged group, more naive CD4+ T cells, fewer expanded clones and increased TCR diversity were shown by the long-lived group, suggesting age selection. Since profiling was done on bulk unsorted PBMCs, naive and antigen-experienced compartments could not be conclusively compared. As age increased, observed TCR beta diversity per million T cells dropped in a roughly linear way, and a significant reduction was already evident by age 40. Donor CMV infection status was unknown, potentially confounding age-related changes in expanded clonotypes. There was a strong correlation between observed TCR beta diversity and the percentage of naive T cells measured by flow cytometry.

The donors were about 40 Caucasian individuals from Russia, aged roughly 6 to 90 years, who were systemically healthy. Roughly 10 milliliters of peripheral blood were collected from each donor into EDTA-treated Vacutainer tubes. Ficoll-Paque density-gradient centrifugation was used to isolate PBMCs, with at least 7 million obtained per sample. Trizol reagent was used to extract total RNA from PBMCs, with at least 6 micrograms per sample. For every donor, an aliquot of PBMCs went through flow cytometry to measure the percentages of naive CD45RAhigh/CD27high T cells. This clonotype was detected many times. It lacks a known antigen. No base-level quality is on record; no much larger clone is a single base apart. Libraries came from 5' RACE. A second PCR of roughly 7 to 11 cycles was performed with a sample-barcoded 5' primer and a J-beta primer mix. A template-switch 5' adaptor carrying 12 random nucleotides introduced a unique molecular identifier onto each TCR beta cDNA molecule. Each sample yielded at least 2.5 million CDR3-containing paired-end reads. All of the RNA was converted into first-strand cDNA using the Mint cDNA synthesis kit, with a TRBC-specific oligonucleotide serving as the primer. After uracil-DNA glycosylase treatment, a first 18-cycle PCR used universal primers M1SS and BC2_uni_R on all cDNA. As for the original processing: Normalization of each sample was performed by random selection of 1 million high-quality reads, each carrying a distinct molecular identifier. Reads sharing molecular identifiers were discarded rather than binned into consensus sequences. MiTCR, run with a Q25 quality threshold and the strictest error-elimination algorithm, handled CDR3 identification, clonotype clustering and error correction. A nonparametric unseen species model with Euler transformation was used to estimate lower-bound total TCR beta diversity. TCRdb applied fastp at Q25 and MiXCR to the public reads, then kept only in-frame beta chains. One record per CDR3 amino acid sequence lists the most common genes and DNA. In this record, the V and J calls reflect TCRdb's handling and not the investigators' own analysis. The sample yields fewer than 2,000,000 distinct CDR3 sequences; around 40% were counted once. The biggest ten clones account for around 23% of the sample.

V has 3 bases trimmed and J has 3 bases trimmed; junction bases matching no gene number 2. The CDR3 goes from the cysteine to the phenylalanine over 14 residues. Solely the CDR3 DNA is kept, with 42 bases framed from the first base. The germline V gene gives CDR1 as SGHRS and CDR2 as YFSETQ. This clonotype was obtained from a human donor in good health. The material sequenced was blood. The chain is assembled from TRBV5-1 and TRBJ2-7, and TRBD1 matches 11 of the central bases. The nucleotide sequence is given as TGCGCCAGCAGCTCGGACAGGGGGCTCTACGAGCAGTACTTC. It is translated as CASSSDRGLYEQYF.